This TCR beta chain was observed in a study of blood T cell repertoires in COVID-19 (dated by TCRdb to the early 2020s). Regarding the complete study: The collaborator samples originated in the United States, Italy and Spain and spanned the acute and convalescent phases of COVID-19. The material from the prospective study consisted of cDNA or gDNA derived from T cells, B-cell-depleted T cells, or PBMCs. Subjects who had been exposed to COVID-19, were actively infected with it, or had recovered from it provided the deeply sampled blood TCRbeta repertoires that made up the dataset. The repertoires were made available in a free public database intended to serve as a resource for research on the immune response to SARS-CoV-2. Samples were obtained from the ongoing ImmuneRACE study (first 160 participants) and from approximately 1,200 subjects provided by 6 global collaborators. Sample metadata almost always included a de-identified subject ID, COVID-19 status, age in years and sex. Where HLA class I and class II types were available, the types were taken from metadata supplied by the sample provider, not from assay-based typing. Points the paper makes about the study in general: Clinical and demographic metadata were provided uncurated, with the amount varying by source and participant.

Clipping removes 3 bases from V and 0 bases from J, with 20 as the unmatched junction base count. The germline V gene encodes CDR1 KGHSH and CDR2 LQKENI. Counted from cysteine to phenylalanine, this CDR3 has 21 amino acids. Solely the CDR3 DNA is kept, with 63 bases framed from the first base. TCRbeta CDR3 regions were amplified from genomic DNA by means of the immunoSEQ Assay, a bias-controlled multiplex PCR. On the authors' methods: The number of nucleated cells in each sample was estimated by amplification of reference gene primers within the assay. To quantify the absolute abundance of each unique TCRbeta CDR3 rearrangement, sequence reads were collapsed and filtered. For each sample, productive Simpson clonality was calculated as the square root of Simpson's diversity index across productive rearrangements. TCRdb took over this immuneACCESS table, retaining in-frame rearrangements with V and J assigned. Such tables are incomplete; in checked studies, under half of the missing clones stem from an unresolved V gene, and the remainder is unexplained. The V and J calls and clone size are taken from that table; D and trimming were inferred from the DNA. This sample has roughly 200,000 clones in its table, and about four fifths of those were observed once. More than 6.5% of the sample lies in the top ten.

This clone showed up just once. Its antigen has not been determined. Per-base quality was not reported, and no clone a single base away is much larger than it. Whole blood was collected in K2EDTA tubes by collaborating institutions according to the institutions' own protocols. Collaborator samples were shipped for TCRbeta analysis as frozen whole blood, isolated PBMCs, or DNA extracted from either sample type. This chain joins TRBV18 to TRBJ2-3; 8 junctional bases match TRBD2. The sample taken for sequencing was peripheral blood. This TCR was recovered from a middle-aged man with active or convalescent COVID-19. The CDR3 has the sequence CASSPTASMREDLPSTDTQYF. The DNA reads as follows: TGTGCCAGCTCACCCACAGCCTCTATGCGGGAGGATTTGCCTAGCACAGATACGCAGTATTTT.